The source of this T cell receptor (beta chain) is a study of T cell repertoires in cytomegalovirus infection. Across the whole study: Both a matching HLA type and CMV infection were indicated by public TCR beta signatures. Study-wide results and caveats: People with CMV and the relevant HLA were identified by cumulative public TCR beta family frequency. HLA-C-restricted TCR beta clonotypes specific for CMV led the ex vivo response.

TCRdb processed the reads anew with MiXCR; each CDR3 protein has one entry. This sample has around 260,000 distinct CDR3 sequences; around 8.7% occur once, and the top ten carry more than 12%. The germline gives CDR1 SGHNT, CDR2 YYREEE (reference sequence). The CDR3 runs 13 residues. The V end was cut by 0 bases, the J end by 5 bases, with 8 bases between. This clonotype was recorded at least ten times. As yet, its antigen is unknown. This chain links TRBV5-4 with TRBJ2-5; D not resolved. The TCR comes from a human donor in good health (CMV status not recorded). Some clones in this sample may be carry-over from other donors' samples. Specimen: PBMCs. In nucleotides, the CDR3 is TGTGCCAGCAGCTTGGCCATGATGGAGACCCAGTACTTC. Amino acid sequence: CASSLAMMETQYF.